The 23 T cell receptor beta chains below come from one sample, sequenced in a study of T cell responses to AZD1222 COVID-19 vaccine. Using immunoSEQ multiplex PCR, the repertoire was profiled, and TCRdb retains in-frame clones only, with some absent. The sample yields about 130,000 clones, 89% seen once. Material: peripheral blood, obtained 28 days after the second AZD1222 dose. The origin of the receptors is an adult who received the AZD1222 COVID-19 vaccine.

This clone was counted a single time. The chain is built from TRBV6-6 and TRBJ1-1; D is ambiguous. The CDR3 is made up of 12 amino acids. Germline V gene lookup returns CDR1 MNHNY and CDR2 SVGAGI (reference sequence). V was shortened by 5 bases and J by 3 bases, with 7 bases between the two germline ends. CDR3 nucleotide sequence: TGTGCCAGCAGTCCGGCCGACACTGAAGCTTTCTTT. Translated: CASSPADTEAFF.

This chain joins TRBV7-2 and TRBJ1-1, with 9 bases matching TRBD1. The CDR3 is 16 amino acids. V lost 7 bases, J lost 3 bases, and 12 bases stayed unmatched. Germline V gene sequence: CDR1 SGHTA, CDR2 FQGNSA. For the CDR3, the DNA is TGTGCCAGCACTAAAAGGACAGGGGAGTTTCACACTGAAGCTTTCTTT. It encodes CASTKRTGEFHTEAFF.

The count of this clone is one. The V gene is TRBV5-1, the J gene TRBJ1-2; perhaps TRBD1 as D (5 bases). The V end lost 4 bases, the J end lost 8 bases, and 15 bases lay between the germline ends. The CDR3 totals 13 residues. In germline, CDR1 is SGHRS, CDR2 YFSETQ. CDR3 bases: TGCGCCAGCAGCCTCGGGGGGACGGCGGGCTACACCTTC. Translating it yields CASSLGGTAGYTF.

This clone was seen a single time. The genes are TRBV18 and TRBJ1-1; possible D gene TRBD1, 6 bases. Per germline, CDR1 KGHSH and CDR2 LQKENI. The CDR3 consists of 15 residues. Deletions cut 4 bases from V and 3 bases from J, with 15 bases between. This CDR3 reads CASSLTGAGDTEAFF. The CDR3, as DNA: TGTGCCAGCTCACTGACAGGCGCCGGGGACACTGAAGCTTTCTTT.

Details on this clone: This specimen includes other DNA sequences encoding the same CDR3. CDR3 protein: CSARSSHEQFF. The CDR3 nucleotides are TGCAGTGCTAGATCTAGCCATGAGCAGTTCTTC. The rearrangement uses TRBV20-1 and TRBJ2-1, with D perhaps matching TRBD2 (5 bases). The ends were cut back, 2 bases at V and 8 bases at J, with 7 bases in the middle. Germline CDR1 and CDR2: DFQATT and SNEGSKA (reference sequence). The CDR3 is made up of 11 amino acids.

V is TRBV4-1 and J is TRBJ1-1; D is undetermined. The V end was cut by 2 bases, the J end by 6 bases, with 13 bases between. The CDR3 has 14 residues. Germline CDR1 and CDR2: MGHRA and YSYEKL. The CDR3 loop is CASSQFGKRAEAFF. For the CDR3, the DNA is TGCGCCAGCAGCCAATTTGGGAAAAGGGCTGAAGCTTTCTTT.

The CDR3 loop is CASSLQGSYGYTF. In DNA, the CDR3 is TGTGCCAGCAGCCTGCAAGGGTCCTATGGCTACACCTTC. This rearrangement joins TRBV6-4 to TRBJ1-2, with unresolved D. Trimming pared 6 bases from V and 4 bases from J, leaving 12 bases between. In germline, CDR1 is MRHNA, CDR2 SNTAGT. The CDR3 runs to 13 residues.

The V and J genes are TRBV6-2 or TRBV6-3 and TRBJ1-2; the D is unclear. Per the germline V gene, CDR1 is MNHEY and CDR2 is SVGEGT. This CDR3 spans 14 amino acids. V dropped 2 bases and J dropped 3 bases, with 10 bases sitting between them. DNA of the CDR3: TGTGCCAGCAGTTACGAGAGGGCATACTATGGCTACACCTTC. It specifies CASSYERAYYGYTF.

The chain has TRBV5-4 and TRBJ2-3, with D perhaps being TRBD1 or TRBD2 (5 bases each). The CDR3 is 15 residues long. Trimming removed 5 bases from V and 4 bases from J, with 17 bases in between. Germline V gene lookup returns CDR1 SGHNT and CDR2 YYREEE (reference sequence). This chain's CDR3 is CASRRDPEVADTQYF. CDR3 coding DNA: TGTGCCAGCAGACGGGACCCGGAGGTAGCAGATACGCAGTATTTT.

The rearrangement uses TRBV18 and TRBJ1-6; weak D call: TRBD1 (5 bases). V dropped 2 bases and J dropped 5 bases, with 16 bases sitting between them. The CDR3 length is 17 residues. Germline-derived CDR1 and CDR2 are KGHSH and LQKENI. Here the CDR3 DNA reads TGTGCCAGCTCACCAGTCTGGGGCAATGAGGATAATTCACCCCTCCACTTT. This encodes CASSPVWGNEDNSPLHF. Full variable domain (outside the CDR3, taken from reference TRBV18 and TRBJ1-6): NAGVMQNPRHLVRRRGQEARLRCSPMKGHSHVYWYRQLPEEGLKFMVYLQKENIIDESGMPKERFSAEFPKEGPSILRIQQVVRGDSAAYFCASSPVWGNEDNSPLHFGNGTRLTVT.

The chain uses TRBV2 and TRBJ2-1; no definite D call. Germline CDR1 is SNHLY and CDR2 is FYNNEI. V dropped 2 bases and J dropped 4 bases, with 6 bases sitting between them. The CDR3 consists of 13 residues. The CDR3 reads CASSEWGYNEQFF. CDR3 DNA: TGTGCCAGCAGTGAATGGGGTTACAATGAGCAGTTCTTC.

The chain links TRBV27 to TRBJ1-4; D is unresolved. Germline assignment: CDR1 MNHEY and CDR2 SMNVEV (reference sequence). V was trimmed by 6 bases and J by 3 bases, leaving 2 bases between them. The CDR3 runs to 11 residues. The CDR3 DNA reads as TGTGCCAGCAGGCCTAATGAAAAACTGTTTTTT. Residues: CASRPNEKLFF.

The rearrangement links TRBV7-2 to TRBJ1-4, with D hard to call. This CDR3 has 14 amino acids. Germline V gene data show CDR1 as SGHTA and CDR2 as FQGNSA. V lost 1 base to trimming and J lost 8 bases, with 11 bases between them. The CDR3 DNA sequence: TGTGCCAGCAGCTTAGGGTCGGGGAGGGAAAAACTGTTTTTT. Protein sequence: CASSLGSGREKLFF.

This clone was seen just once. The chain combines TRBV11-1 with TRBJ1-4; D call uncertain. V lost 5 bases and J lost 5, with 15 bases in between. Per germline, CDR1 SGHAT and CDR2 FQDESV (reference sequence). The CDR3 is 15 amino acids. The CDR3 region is CASSLEGRANEKLFF. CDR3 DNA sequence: TGTGCCAGCAGCCTCGAGGGAAGAGCAAATGAAAAACTGTTTTTT.

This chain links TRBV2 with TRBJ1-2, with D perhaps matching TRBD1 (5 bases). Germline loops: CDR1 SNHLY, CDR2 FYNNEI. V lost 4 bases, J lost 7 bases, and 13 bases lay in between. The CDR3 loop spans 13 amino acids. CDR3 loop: CASSVGDSAGYTF. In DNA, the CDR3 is TGTGCCAGCAGTGTGGGGGATTCGGCTGGCTACACCTTC.

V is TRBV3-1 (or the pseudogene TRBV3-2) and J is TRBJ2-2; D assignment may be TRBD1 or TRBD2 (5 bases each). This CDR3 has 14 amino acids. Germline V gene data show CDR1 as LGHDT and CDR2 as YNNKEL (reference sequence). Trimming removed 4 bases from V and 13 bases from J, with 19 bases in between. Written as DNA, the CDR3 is TGTGCCAGCAGCCGGCCCGCCCTGGGGGAAGGGCTGTTTTTT. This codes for CASSRPALGEGLFF.

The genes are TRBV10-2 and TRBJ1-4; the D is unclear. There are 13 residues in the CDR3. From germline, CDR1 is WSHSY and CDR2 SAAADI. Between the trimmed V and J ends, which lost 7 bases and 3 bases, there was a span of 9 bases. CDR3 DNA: TGCGCCAGCACCCAGAGGTCTAATGAAAAACTGTTTTTT. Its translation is CASTQRSNEKLFF.

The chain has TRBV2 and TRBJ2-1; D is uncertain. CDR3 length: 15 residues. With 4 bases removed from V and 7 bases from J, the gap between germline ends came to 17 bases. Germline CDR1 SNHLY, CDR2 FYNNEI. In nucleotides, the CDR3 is TGTGCCAGCAGTGGTTTCTGGTCCGCCTTTAATGAGCAGTTCTTC. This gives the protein CASSGFWSAFNEQFF.

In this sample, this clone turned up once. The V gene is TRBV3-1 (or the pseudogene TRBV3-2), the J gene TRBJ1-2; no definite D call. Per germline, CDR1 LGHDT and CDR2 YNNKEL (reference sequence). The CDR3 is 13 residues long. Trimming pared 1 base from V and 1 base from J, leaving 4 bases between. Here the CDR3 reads CASSQGDNYGYTF. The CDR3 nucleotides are TGTGCCAGCAGCCAAGGGGATAACTATGGCTACACCTTC.

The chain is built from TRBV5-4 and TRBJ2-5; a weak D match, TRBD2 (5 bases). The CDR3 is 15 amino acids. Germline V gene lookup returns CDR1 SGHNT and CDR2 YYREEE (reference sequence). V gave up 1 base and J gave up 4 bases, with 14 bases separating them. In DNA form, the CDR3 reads TGTGCCAGCAGCTTGAGAGGGTCGGGGATAGAGACCCAGTACTTC. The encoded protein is CASSLRGSGIETQYF.

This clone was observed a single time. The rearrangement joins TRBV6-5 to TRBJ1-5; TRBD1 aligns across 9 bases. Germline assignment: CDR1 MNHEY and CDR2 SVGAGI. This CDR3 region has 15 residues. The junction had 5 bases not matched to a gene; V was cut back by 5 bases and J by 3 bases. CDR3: CASSTRTGANQPQHF. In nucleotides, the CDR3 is TGTGCCAGCAGTACACGGACAGGGGCCAATCAGCCCCAGCATTTT.

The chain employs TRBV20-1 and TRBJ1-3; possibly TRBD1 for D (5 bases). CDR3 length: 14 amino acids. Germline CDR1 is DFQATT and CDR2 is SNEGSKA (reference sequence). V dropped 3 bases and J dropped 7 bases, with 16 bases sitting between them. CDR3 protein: CSASFGQGRNTIYF. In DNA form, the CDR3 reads TGCAGTGCTAGTTTCGGGCAGGGAAGGAACACCATATATTTT.

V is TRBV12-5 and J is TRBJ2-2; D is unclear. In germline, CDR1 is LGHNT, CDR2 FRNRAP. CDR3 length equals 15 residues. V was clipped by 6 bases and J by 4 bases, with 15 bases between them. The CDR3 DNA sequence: TGTGCTAGTGGCCCACAATCTCTGGGCACCGGGGAGCTGTTTTTT. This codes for CASGPQSLGTGELFF.